This TCR beta chain appears in the sequencing data of a study of yellow fever vaccine responses in identical twins. Regarding the study as a whole: Twins reportedly had a vaccine T cell response that seemed partly convergent, partly personalized.

TCRdb reanalysed the RT-PCR reads using MiXCR and keeps one entry per CDR3 protein. The table shows under 20,000 distinct CDR3 sequences, with approximately 70% occurring only once. The CDR3 has 12 residues. Germline-derived CDR1 and CDR2 are SGHDT and YYEEEE. V shed 1 base and J shed 7 bases, with 3 bases lying between them. As for this clonotype: Its matching antigen is unknown.

Sequences were derived from T cells from blood (PBMCs), unsorted or a sorted subset (not recorded which), sampled before or after yellow fever vaccination (not recorded which). The chain carries TRBV5-6 and TRBJ1-6; D not resolved. The sequence was obtained from a young woman who received the yellow fever vaccine. This chain's CDR3 is CASSLQNSPLHF. The CDR3 region has the DNA TGTGCCAGCAGCTTGCAGAATTCACCCCTCCACTTT.